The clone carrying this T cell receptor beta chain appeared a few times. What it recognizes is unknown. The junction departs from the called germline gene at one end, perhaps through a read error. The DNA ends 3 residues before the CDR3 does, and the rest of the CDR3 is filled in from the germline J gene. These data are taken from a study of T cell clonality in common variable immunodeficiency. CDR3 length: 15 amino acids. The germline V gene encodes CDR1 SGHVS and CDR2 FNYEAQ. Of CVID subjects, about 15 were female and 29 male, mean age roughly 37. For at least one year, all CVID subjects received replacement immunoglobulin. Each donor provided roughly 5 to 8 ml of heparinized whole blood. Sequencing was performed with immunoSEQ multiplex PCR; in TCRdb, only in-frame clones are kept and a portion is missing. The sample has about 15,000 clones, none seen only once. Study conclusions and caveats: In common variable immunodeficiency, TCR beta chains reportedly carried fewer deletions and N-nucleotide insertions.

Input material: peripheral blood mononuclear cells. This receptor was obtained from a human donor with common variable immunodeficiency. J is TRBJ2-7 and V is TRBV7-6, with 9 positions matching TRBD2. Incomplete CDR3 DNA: TGTGCCAGCAGCCTAGCGGGAACCGGGACTAGCGAG. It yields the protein CASSLAGTGTSE. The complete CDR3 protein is CASSLAGTGTSEQYF.